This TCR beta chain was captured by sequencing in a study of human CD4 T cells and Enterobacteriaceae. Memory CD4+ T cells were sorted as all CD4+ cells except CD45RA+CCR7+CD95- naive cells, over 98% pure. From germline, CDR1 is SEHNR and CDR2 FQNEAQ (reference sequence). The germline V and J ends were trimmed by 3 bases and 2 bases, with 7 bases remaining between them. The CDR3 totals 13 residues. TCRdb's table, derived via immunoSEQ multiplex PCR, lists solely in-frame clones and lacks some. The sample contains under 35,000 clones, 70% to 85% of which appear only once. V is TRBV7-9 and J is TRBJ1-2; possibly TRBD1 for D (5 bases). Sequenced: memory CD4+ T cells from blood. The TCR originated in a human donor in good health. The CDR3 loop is CASSLAGNYGYTF. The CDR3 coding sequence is TGTGCCAGCAGCTTGGCAGGGAACTATGGCTACACCTTC. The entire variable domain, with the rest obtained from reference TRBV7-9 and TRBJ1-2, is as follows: DTGVSQNPRHKITKRGQNVTFRCDPISEHNRLYWYRQTLGQGPEFLTYFQNEAQLEKSRLLSDRFSAERPKGSFSTLEIQRTEQGDSAMYLCASSLAGNYGYTFGSGTRLTVV.